The 10 T cell receptor beta chains listed next were all sequenced from one sample in a study of PD-1 blockade in mismatch repair-deficient tumors. This table comes from immunoSEQ multiplex PCR, and its TCRdb copy is limited to in-frame clones, with some not included. The sample records 15,000 to 20,000 clones, roughly 84% being singletons. Here the sequenced sample was PBMCs, taken before pembrolizumab treatment. These receptors all come from an adult with mismatch repair-deficient cancer.

The V and J genes are TRBV7-9 and TRBJ2-7; possibly TRBD1 for D (6 bases). The CDR3 consists of 16 residues. V lost 1 base and J 2 bases, leaving 15 bases between the germline ends. CDR1 and CDR2 (germline): SEHNR, FQNEAQ (reference sequence). The CDR3 region has the DNA TGTGCCAGCAGCTTAGAGGGGACACCGATACCCTACGAGCAGTACTTC. This gives the protein CASSLEGTPIPYEQYF. Combining the CDR3 with reference TRBV7-9 and TRBJ2-7 gives the whole variable domain DTGVSQNPRHKITKRGQNVTFRCDPISEHNRLYWYRQTLGQGPEFLTYFQNEAQLEKSRLLSDRFSAERPKGSFSTLEIQRTEQGDSAMYLCASSLEGTPIPYEQYFGPGTRLTVT.

The rearrangement joins TRBV19 to TRBJ2-1, with 8 bases that match TRBD2. Unmatched junction bases numbered 5, after V lost 6 bases and J lost 7 bases. The CDR3 is 13 amino acids. Germline loops: CDR1 LNHDA, CDR2 SQIVND (reference sequence). The CDR3: CASSGRAWNEQFF. The DNA of the CDR3 is TGTGCCAGTAGCGGGAGGGCATGGAATGAGCAGTTCTTC.

V and J are TRBV30 and TRBJ1-5; D might be TRBD1 (6 bases). From germline, CDR1 is GTSNPN and CDR2 SVGIG (reference sequence). The CDR3 has 15 residues. Trimming left V 5 bases short and J 5 bases short, with 19 bases between. The CDR3, as DNA: TGTGCCTGGGGGAGACCCGGGGGGCTTTATCAGCCCCAGCATTTT. Residues: CAWGRPGGLYQPQHF.

In nucleotides, the CDR3 is TGTGCCAGCAGTAGGGGACAGGGTATTAACGAGCAGTACTTC. It specifies CASSRGQGINEQYF. The V and J genes are TRBV6-5 and TRBJ2-7; 9 nucleotides line up with TRBD1. The CDR3 totals 14 residues. Germline V gene sequence: CDR1 MNHEY, CDR2 SVGAGI. The V gene end was trimmed by 5 bases and the J gene end by 5 bases; junction bases not matched to a gene: 7.

This chain links TRBV6-6 with TRBJ2-1, with D possibly TRBD2 on 5 matching bases. Per germline, CDR1 MNHNY and CDR2 SVGAGI (reference sequence). This CDR3 has 14 amino acids. V was clipped by 5 bases and J by 4 bases, with 12 bases between them. CDR3 in DNA: TGTGCCAGCAGTCTACCGACGGGATACAATGAGCAGTTCTTC. It codes for CASSLPTGYNEQFF.

The chain has TRBV4-2 and TRBJ2-6; D not resolved. The CDR3 is made up of 15 amino acids. Germline-derived CDR1 and CDR2 are LGHNA and YNFKEQ. With 0 bases removed from V and 3 bases from J, the gap between germline ends came to 6 bases. CDR3 DNA: TGTGCCAGCAGCCAAGATGTTGATGGGGCCAACGTCCTGACTTTC. It is translated as CASSQDVDGANVLTF.

CDR3 residues: CASSFSVRYEQYF. CDR3 nucleotide sequence: TGTGCCAGCAGCTTCTCCGTCCGGTACGAGCAGTACTTC. The chain links TRBV5-8 to TRBJ2-7, with D hard to call. There are 13 residues in the CDR3. Trimming stripped 2 bases from V and 4 bases from J, with 10 bases between. Germline loops: CDR1 SGHTS, CDR2 YDEGEE.

This clone has a handful of counts. V gene TRBV12-5 combines with J gene TRBJ2-1, with D possibly being TRBD1 (5 bases). The germline V and J ends were trimmed by 2 bases and 5 bases, with 19 bases remaining between them. The V gene's germline CDR1 is LGHNT and CDR2 FRNRAP. The CDR3 length is 17 residues. CDR3 loop: CASGLRTASEDNNEQFF. In nucleotides, the CDR3 is TGTGCTAGTGGTTTGAGAACGGCGTCAGAGGACAACAATGAGCAGTTCTTC.

V is TRBV7-9 and J is TRBJ2-7; 10 bases line up with TRBD1. The CDR3 is made up of 15 amino acids. Germline trimming cut 5 bases from V and 4 bases from J; bases unmatched to any gene: 8. Germline values: CDR1 SEHNR, CDR2 FQNEAQ (reference sequence). The CDR3 nucleotides are TGTGCCAGCAGCGTACCCGGGACAGGGGTATACGAGCAGTACTTC. It codes for CASSVPGTGVYEQYF.

J is TRBJ2-5 and V is TRBV5-4; the D gene is possibly TRBD1 (6 bases). Germline loops: CDR1 SGHNT, CDR2 YYREEE (reference sequence). V lost 4 bases, J lost 1 base, and 11 bases lay in between. The CDR3 is 14 amino acids. CDR3 loop: CASSHSTGQETQYF. The CDR3 DNA is TGTGCCAGCAGCCACTCGACAGGCCAAGAGACCCAGTACTTC.